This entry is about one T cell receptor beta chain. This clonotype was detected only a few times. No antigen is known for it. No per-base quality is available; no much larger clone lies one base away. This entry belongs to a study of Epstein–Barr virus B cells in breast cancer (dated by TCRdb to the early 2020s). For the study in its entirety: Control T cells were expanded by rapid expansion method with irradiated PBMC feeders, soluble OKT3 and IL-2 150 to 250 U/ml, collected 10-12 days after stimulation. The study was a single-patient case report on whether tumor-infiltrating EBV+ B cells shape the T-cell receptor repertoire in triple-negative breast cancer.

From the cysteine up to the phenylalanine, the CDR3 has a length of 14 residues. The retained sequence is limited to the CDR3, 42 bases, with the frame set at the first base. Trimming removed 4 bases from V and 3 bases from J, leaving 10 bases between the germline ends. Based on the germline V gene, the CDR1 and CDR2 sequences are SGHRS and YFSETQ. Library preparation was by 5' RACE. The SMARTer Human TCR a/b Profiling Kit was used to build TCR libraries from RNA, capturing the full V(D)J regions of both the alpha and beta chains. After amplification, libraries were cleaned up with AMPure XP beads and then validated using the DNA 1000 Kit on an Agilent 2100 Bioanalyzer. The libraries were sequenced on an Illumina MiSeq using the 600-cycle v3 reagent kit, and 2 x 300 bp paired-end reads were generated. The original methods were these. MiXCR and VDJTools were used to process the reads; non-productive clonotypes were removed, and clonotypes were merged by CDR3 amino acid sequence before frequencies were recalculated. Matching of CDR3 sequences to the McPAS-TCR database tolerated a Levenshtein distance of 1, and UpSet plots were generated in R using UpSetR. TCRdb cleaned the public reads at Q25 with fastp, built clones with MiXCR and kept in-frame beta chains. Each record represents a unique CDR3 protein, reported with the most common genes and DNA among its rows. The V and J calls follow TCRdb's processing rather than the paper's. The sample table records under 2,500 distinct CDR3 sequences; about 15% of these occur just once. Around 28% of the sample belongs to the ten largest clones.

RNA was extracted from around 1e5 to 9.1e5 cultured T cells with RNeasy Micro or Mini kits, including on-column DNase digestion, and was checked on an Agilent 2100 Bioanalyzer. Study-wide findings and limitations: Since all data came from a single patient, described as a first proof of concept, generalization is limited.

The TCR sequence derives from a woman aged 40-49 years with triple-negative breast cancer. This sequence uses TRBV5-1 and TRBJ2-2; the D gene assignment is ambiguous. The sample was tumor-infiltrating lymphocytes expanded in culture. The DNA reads TGCGCCAGCAGCGTGCGTTCGGACACCGGGGAGCTGTTTTTT. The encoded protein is CASSVRSDTGELFF.